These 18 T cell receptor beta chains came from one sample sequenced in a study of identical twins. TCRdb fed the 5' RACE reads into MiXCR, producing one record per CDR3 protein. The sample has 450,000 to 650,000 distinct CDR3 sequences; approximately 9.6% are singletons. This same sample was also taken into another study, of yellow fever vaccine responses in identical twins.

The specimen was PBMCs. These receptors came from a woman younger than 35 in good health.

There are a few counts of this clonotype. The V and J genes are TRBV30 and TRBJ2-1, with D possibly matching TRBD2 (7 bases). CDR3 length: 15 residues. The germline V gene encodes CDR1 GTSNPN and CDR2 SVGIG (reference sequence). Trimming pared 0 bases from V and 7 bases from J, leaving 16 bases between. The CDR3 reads CAWSVQGGRRNEQFF. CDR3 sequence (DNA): TGTGCCTGGAGTGTACAGGGCGGGAGAAGGAATGAGCAGTTCTTC.

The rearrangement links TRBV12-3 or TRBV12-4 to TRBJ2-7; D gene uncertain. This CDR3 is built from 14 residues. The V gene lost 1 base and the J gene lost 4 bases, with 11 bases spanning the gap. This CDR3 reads CASSLEGLKYEQYF. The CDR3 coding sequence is TGTGCCAGCAGTTTAGAGGGTCTCAAATACGAGCAGTACTTC.

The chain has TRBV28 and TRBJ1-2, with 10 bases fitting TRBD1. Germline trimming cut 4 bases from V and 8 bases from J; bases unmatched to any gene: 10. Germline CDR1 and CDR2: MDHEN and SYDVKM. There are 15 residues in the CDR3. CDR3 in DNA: TGTGCCAGCAGTTGGGACAGGGGTTTAATCGGGGGCTACACCTTC. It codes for CASSWDRGLIGGYTF.

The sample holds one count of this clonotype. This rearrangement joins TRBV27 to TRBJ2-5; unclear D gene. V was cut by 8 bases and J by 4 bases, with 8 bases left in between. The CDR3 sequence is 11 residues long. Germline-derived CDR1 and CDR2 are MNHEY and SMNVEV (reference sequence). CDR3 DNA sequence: TGTGCCAGCTGGTCACGAGAGACCCAGTACTTC. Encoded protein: CASWSRETQYF.

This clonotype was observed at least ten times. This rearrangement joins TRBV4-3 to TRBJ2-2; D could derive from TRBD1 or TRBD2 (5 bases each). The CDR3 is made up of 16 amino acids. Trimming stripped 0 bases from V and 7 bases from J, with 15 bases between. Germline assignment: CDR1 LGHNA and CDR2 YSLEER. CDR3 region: CASSQEWQGDNGELFF. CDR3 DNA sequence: TGCGCCAGCAGCCAAGAATGGCAGGGAGATAACGGGGAGCTGTTTTTT.

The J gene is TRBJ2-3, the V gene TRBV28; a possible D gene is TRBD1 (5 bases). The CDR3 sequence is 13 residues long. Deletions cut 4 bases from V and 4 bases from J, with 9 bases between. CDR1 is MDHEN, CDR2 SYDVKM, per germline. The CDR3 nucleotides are TGTGCCAGCAGTTATCTGGGGCCAGATACGCAGTATTTT. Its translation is CASSYLGPDTQYF.

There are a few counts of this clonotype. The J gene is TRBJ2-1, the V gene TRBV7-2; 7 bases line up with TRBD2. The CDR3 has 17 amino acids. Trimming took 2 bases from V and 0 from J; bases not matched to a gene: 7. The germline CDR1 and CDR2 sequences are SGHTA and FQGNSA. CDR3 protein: CASSLRGLGSSYNEQFF. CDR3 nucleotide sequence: TGTGCCAGCAGCTTACGAGGACTAGGTAGCTCCTACAATGAGCAGTTCTTC.

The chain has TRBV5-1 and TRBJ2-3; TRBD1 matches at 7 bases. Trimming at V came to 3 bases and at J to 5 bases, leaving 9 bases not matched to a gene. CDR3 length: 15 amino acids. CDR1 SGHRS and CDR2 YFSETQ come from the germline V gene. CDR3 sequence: CASSWTGSPGDTQYF. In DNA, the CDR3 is TGCGCCAGCAGCTGGACAGGCTCACCCGGAGATACGCAGTATTTT. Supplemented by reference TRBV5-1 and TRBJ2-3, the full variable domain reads KAGVTQTPRYLIKTRGQQVTLSCSPISGHRSVSWYQQTPGQGLQFLFEYFSETQRNKGNFPGRFSGRQFSNSRSEMNVSTLELGDSALYLCASSWTGSPGDTQYFGPGTRLTVL.

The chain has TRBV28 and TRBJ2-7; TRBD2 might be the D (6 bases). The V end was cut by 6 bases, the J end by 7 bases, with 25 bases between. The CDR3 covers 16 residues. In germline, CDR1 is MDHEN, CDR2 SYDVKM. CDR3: CASSTPMGLLLWEQYF. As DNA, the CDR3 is TGTGCCAGCAGCACACCTATGGGACTCCTCTTGTGGGAGCAGTACTTC.

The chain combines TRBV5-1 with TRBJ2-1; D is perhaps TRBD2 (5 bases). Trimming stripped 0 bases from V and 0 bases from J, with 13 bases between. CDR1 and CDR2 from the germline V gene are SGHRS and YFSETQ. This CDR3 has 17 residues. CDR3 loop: CASSLVLAESSYNEQFF. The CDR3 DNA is TGCGCCAGCAGCTTGGTTCTAGCAGAAAGCTCCTACAATGAGCAGTTCTTC. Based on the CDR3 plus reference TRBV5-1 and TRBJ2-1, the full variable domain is KAGVTQTPRYLIKTRGQQVTLSCSPISGHRSVSWYQQTPGQGLQFLFEYFSETQRNKGNFPGRFSGRQFSNSRSEMNVSTLELGDSALYLCASSLVLAESSYNEQFFGPGTRLTVL.

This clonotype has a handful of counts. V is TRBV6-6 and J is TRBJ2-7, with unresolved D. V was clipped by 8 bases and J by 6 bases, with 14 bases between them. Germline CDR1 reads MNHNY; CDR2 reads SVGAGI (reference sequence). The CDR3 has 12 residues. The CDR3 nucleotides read TGTGCCAGCTACCACTTGGGGTCCGAGCAGTACTTC. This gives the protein CASYHLGSEQYF.

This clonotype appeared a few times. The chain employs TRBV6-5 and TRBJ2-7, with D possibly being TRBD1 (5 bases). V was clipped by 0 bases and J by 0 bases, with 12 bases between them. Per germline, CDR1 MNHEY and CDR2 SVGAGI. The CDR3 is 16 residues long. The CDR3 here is CASSYSTGWGSYEQYF. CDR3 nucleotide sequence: TGTGCCAGCAGTTACTCAACAGGTTGGGGCTCCTACGAGCAGTACTTC.

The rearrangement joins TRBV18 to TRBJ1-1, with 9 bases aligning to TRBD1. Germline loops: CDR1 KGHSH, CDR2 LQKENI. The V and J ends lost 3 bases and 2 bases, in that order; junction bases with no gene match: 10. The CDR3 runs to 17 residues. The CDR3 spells CASSPSTGGVENTEAFF. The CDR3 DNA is TGTGCCAGCTCACCTTCCACAGGGGGCGTGGAAAACACTGAAGCTTTCTTT.

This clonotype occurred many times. The CDR3 region has the DNA TGTGCCAGCAGCCGTAAACTGGGGACAGGGGGGAACGAGCAGTACTTC. Its protein is CASSRKLGTGGNEQYF. The V call is TRBV4-2, the J call TRBJ2-7; 11 bases fit TRBD1. The germline gives CDR1 LGHNA, CDR2 YNFKEQ. The CDR3 has 16 residues. Unmatched junction bases numbered 10, after V lost 4 bases and J lost 5 bases.

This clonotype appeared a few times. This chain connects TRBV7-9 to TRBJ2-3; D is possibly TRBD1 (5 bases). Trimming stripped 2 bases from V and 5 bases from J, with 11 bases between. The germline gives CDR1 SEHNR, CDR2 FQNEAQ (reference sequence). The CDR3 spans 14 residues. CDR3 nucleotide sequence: TGTGCCAGCAGCTTACAGGGAAATGGAGATACGCAGTATTTT. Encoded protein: CASSLQGNGDTQYF.

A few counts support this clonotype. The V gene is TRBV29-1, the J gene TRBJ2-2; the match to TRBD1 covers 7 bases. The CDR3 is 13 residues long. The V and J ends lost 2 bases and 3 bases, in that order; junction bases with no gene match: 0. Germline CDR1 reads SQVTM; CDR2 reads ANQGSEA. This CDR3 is CSVERGHTGELFF. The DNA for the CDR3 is TGCAGCGTTGAAAGGGGGCACACCGGGGAGCTGTTTTTT.

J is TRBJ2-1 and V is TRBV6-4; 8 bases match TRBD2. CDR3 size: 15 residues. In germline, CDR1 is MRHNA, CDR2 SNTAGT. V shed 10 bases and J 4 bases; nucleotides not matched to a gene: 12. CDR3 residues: CANPNPAGAYNEQFF. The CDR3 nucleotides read TGTGCCAACCCCAATCCAGCGGGGGCATACAATGAGCAGTTCTTC.

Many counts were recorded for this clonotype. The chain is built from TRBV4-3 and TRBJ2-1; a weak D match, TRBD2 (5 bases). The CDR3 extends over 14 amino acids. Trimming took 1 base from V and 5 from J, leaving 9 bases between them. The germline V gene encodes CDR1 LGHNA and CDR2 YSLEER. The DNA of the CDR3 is TGCGCCAGCAGCCAAGGAGGGAAGGACAATGAGCAGTTCTTC. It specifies CASSQGGKDNEQFF.